Listed below are T cell receptor beta chains from one sample, sequenced in a study of blood T cell repertoires in COVID-19. Clones were read by immunoSEQ multiplex PCR, and TCRdb kept only the in-frame ones, dropping some. The table includes just over 350,000 clones, about 90% detected once. The material sequenced was PBMCs or T cells enriched from blood (not recorded which). These receptors were collected from a woman in her 30s who had recovered from COVID-19. Both conserved end residues are trimmed from each CDR3.

v_gene: TRBV18; CDR3aa: ASSPTSGETYEQY
v_gene: TRBV28; CDR3aa: ASQDIPNEKLF
v_gene: TRBV3-1/TRBV3-2; CDR3aa: ASARGRGAMDTQY
v_gene: TRBV6-5; CDR3aa: ASSPGLAGYNEQF
v_gene: TRBV5-1; CDR3aa: ASSLGTYYGYT
v_gene: TRBV5-1; CDR3aa: ASSLGTGLTGELF
v_gene: TRBV27; CDR3aa: ASSLSPGGSTDTQY
v_gene: TRBV28; CDR3aa: ASSPRDRSSSYNSPLH
v_gene: TRBV27; CDR3aa: ASSLYRNSNQPQH
v_gene: TRBV28; CDR3aa: ASSLKLAGIHEQF
v_gene: TRBV30; CDR3aa: AWSSQGVEGYT
v_gene: TRBV5-1; CDR3aa: ASSWGQGEITEAF
v_gene: TRBV29-1; CDR3aa: SADGDRFGYGYT
v_gene: TRBV30; CDR3aa: AWSRGGDQPQH
v_gene: TRBV19; CDR3aa: ASKDRGYTGELF
v_gene: TRBV6-5; CDR3aa: ASRTSFNQPQH
v_gene: TRBV29-1; CDR3aa: SVATGSEQY
v_gene: TRBV27; CDR3aa: ASSFIARDTGELF
v_gene: TRBV7-2; CDR3aa: ASSLFRTGGSEQPQH
v_gene: TRBV18; CDR3aa: ASSPLPRLAGFTDTQY
v_gene: TRBV5-4; CDR3aa: ASSLQVMNTEAF
v_gene: TRBV6-4; CDR3aa: ASSEQGGIYGYT
v_gene: TRBV12-5; CDR3aa: ASGLGGNEQF
v_gene: TRBV9; CDR3aa: ASSVTSGVPYNEQF
v_gene: TRBV29-1; CDR3aa: SVQTGRTGGRNTEAF
v_gene: TRBV6-5; CDR3aa: ASSSPDRGYNSPLH
v_gene: TRBV27; CDR3aa: ASSLGTSGRRTDTQY
v_gene: TRBV3-1/TRBV3-2; CDR3aa: ASSRELAGTQY
v_gene: TRBV10-2; CDR3aa: ASSGGLPYEQY
v_gene: TRBV4-1; CDR3aa: ASSQATGGSEQF
v_gene: TRBV7-2; CDR3aa: ASSLGAGKSYEQY
v_gene: TRBV5-4; CDR3aa: ASSLGQGNFGEQY
v_gene: TRBV7-2; CDR3aa: ASSLAGGPRETQY
v_gene: TRBV7-9; CDR3aa: ASSLGGGSSYEQY
v_gene: TRBV9; CDR3aa: ASSVQAGKETQY
v_gene: TRBV2; CDR3aa: ASRRTGASTDTQY
v_gene: TRBV5-6; CDR3aa: ASSSFRGYT
v_gene: TRBV5-1; CDR3aa: ASSLGVRRDNEQF
v_gene: TRBV4-2; CDR3aa: ASSQGTGYDKTQY
v_gene: TRBV6-1; CDR3aa: ASSEGLTYEQY
v_gene: TRBV6-1; CDR3aa: ASSEAPRQNSPLH
v_gene: TRBV5-1; CDR3aa: ASSLGSSGIYEQY
v_gene: TRBV5-1; CDR3aa: ASSSTGGPDTQY
v_gene: TRBV7-9; CDR3aa: ASSFSGVGAF
v_gene: TRBV27; CDR3aa: ASSSNPEWNEQF
v_gene: TRBV6-5; CDR3aa: ASSYSSVHEQY
v_gene: TRBV6-5; CDR3aa: AGEDGGGETQY
v_gene: TRBV5-1; CDR3aa: ASSLVGLGNTEAF
v_gene: TRBV3-1/TRBV3-2; CDR3aa: ASSQDTGSNQPQH
v_gene: TRBV5-5; CDR3aa: ASSLAPLDQATNEKLF
v_gene: TRBV9; CDR3aa: ASSVGTDNEKLF
v_gene: TRBV5-1; CDR3aa: ASSPPSSYEQY
v_gene: TRBV29-1; CDR3aa: SVEAYTLGGGGGYGYT
v_gene: TRBV2; CDR3aa: ASRADEQF
v_gene: TRBV5-6; CDR3aa: ASSYRTRSGYNEQF
v_gene: TRBV5-1; CDR3aa: ASSLAETGVFS
v_gene: TRBV13; CDR3aa: ASRQGGGTEAF